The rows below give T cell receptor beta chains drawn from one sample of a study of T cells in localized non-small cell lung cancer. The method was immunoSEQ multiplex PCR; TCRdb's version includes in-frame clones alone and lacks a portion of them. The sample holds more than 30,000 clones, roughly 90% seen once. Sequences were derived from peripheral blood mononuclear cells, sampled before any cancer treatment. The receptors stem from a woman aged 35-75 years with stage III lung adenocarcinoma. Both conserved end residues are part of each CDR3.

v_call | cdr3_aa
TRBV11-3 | CASSLGASGSPDTQYF
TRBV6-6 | CASGEKVDTQYF
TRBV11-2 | CASSPWGGSSYNEQFF
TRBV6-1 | CASTEGRYYEQYF
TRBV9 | CASSVGDRADTQYF
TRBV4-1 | CASSQLDLITYNEQFF
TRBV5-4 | CASSTPGRLSYEQYF
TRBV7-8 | CASSSLRGNQPQHF
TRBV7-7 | CASSLVLRSGELFF
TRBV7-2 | CASSLDGVWGVGRAQHF
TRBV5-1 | CASSLRPIGDTEAFF
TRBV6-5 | CASSGVDTQYF
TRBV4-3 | CASSQEISGNTIYF
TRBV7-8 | CASSLGRDRISNQPQHF
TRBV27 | CASSLRATGFKRYEQYF
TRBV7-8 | CASSRPGQGISGTDTQYF